The next 20 T cell receptor beta chains were all read from a single sample in a study of T cells after yellow fever vaccination. TCRdb re-called the 5' RACE reads through MiXCR, storing one row per CDR3 protein. Of some 96,000 distinct CDR3 sequences in the sample, approximately 8.4% were seen once. This material consisted of CD8+ T cells not binding an NS4B(214-222) dextramer, sorted from PBMCs, taken more than 13 days after the first yellow fever vaccination. The receptors shown here come from a man younger than 30 who received the YFV17D yellow fever vaccine.

The sample holds a few counts of this clonotype. CDR3 amino acids: CASSPPQGGMETQYF. In DNA form, the CDR3 reads TGTGCCAGCAGCCCCCCCCAGGGTGGAATGGAGACCCAGTACTTC. The V call is TRBV7-9, the J call TRBJ2-5; weak D call: TRBD1 (5 bases). The germline V gene encodes CDR1 SEHNR and CDR2 FQNEAQ (reference sequence). CDR3 length: 15 residues. V lost 5 bases to trimming and J lost 5 bases, with 18 bases between them.

The chain employs TRBV4-2 and TRBJ1-5; 9 nucleotides line up with TRBD1. The V gene end was trimmed by 4 bases and the J gene end by 0 bases; junction bases not matched to a gene: 7. Germline V gene sequence: CDR1 LGHNA, CDR2 YNFKEQ. The CDR3 length is 17 residues. The CDR3 DNA sequence: TGTGCCAGCAGCCTAGGACAGGGGCTCCATAGCAATCAGCCCCAGCATTTT. This encodes CASSLGQGLHSNQPQHF.

This clonotype was detected only a few times. The gene calls are TRBV6-2 or TRBV6-3 and TRBJ1-5; no firm D call. Germline V gene sequence: CDR1 MNHEY, CDR2 SVGEGT. Trimming removed 2 bases at V and 2 bases at J, with 4 bases between. This CDR3 spans 13 amino acids. CDR3 coding DNA: TGTGCCAGCAGTTACATGGGCAATCAGCCCCAGCATTTT. It yields the protein CASSYMGNQPQHF.

The chain uses TRBV4-1 and TRBJ1-6, with no clear D. CDR1 and CDR2 (germline): MGHRA, YSYEKL. The germline V and J ends were trimmed by 0 bases and 9 bases, with 15 bases remaining between them. CDR3 length: 16 amino acids. CDR3 residues: CASSQEGSARGSPLHF. The CDR3 DNA sequence: TGCGCCAGCAGCCAAGAAGGGTCAGCCCGTGGTTCACCCCTCCACTTT.

This clonotype was observed a few times. The chain recombines TRBV5-4 with TRBJ2-5; tentatively, D is TRBD2 (6 bases). V lost 4 bases and J 4 bases, leaving 17 bases between the germline ends. Germline CDR1 is SGHNT and CDR2 is YYREEE (reference sequence). The CDR3 contains 15 residues. The CDR3, as DNA: TGTGCCAGCAGCCCGCGGGGAGAATCGTTAGAGACCCAGTACTTC. The encoded protein is CASSPRGESLETQYF. Variable domain in full (rest from reference TRBV5-4 and TRBJ2-5): ETGVTQSPTHLIKTRGQQVTLRCSSQSGHNTVSWYQQALGQGPQFIFQYYREEENGRGNFPPRFSGLQFPNYSSELNVNALELDDSALYLCASSPRGESLETQYFGPGTRLLVL.

This clonotype was counted a few times. The V gene is TRBV12-3 or TRBV12-4, the J gene TRBJ2-7, with D unresolved. This CDR3 is 12 amino acids long. V dropped 6 bases and J dropped 6 bases, with 12 bases sitting between them. The CDR3 sequence: CASSHPLAEQYF. The CDR3 DNA follows: TGTGCCAGCAGCCACCCGTTGGCCGAGCAGTACTTC.

The chain recombines TRBV9 with TRBJ2-1, with D unclear. This CDR3 has 15 residues. Germline CDR1 and CDR2: SGDLS and YYNGEE. Trimming took off 4 bases at V and 6 bases at J, with 17 bases between the two ends. The CDR3, as DNA: TGTGCCAGCAGCCCCCTTCGGAGAAACATCAATGAGCAGTTCTTC. It specifies CASSPLRRNINEQFF.

The sample holds a few counts of this clonotype. V gene TRBV6-2 or TRBV6-3 combines with J gene TRBJ2-1, with 11 bases identical to TRBD2. After removal of 6 bases from V and 7 bases from J, the junction contained 11 bases not matched to a gene. The CDR3 runs to 16 residues. Germline CDR1 is MNHEY and CDR2 is SVGEGT. CDR3 DNA sequence: TGTGCCAGCAGCAGATATAGCGGGGGGGCCGGTAATGAGCAGTTCTTC. It codes for CASSRYSGGAGNEQFF.

This clonotype was counted between two and nine times. The V call is TRBV10-3, the J call TRBJ2-1; 13 bases are a match to TRBD2. Germline assignment: CDR1 ENHRY and CDR2 SYGVKD. The length of the CDR3 is 16 residues. V shed 6 bases, J shed 7 bases, and the junction held 9 bases outside the gene matches. The CDR3 region has the DNA TGTGCCATCAGCCACTCGGGACTAGCGGGGAAGAATGAGCAGTTCTTC. It yields the protein CAISHSGLAGKNEQFF.

This clonotype was observed a few times. The chain recombines TRBV23-1 with TRBJ1-2, with a weak D call TRBD1 (6 bases). TRBV23-1 is an ORF, and what it does is uncertain. The CDR3 length is 13 residues. Between the trimmed V and J ends, which lost 3 bases and 4 bases, there was a span of 9 bases. The CDR3 loop reads CASSQGALYGYTF. The DNA for the CDR3 is TGCGCCAGCAGTCAGGGGGCCCTCTATGGCTACACCTTC.

The sample holds a few counts of this clonotype. The chain employs TRBV7-9 and TRBJ2-5; a weak D match, TRBD2 (7 bases). Trimming shortened V by 4 bases and J by 4 bases, and 13 bases separated the two germline ends. Germline CDR1 SEHNR, CDR2 FQNEAQ (reference sequence). The CDR3 spans 14 residues. The CDR3 sequence is CASSWGPGGETQYF. The DNA of the CDR3 is TGTGCCAGCAGCTGGGGGCCGGGGGGAGAGACCCAGTACTTC.

This clonotype was counted a few times. The J gene is TRBJ1-6, the V gene TRBV4-1; D unresolved. Deletions cut 1 base from V and 6 bases from J, with 7 bases between. The germline V gene has CDR1 MGHRA and CDR2 YSYEKL. CDR3 length equals 14 residues. CDR3 amino acids: CASSQGSGNSPLHF. As DNA, the CDR3 is TGCGCCAGCAGCCAAGGGAGCGGTAATTCACCCCTCCACTTT.

This clonotype was counted between two and nine times. V usage is TRBV7-9 and J usage is TRBJ2-2, with 8 bases identical to TRBD1. The CDR3 contains 13 residues. V gave up 5 bases and J gave up 7 bases; unmatched junction bases: 3. Germline lookup yields CDR1 SEHNR and CDR2 FQNEAQ (reference sequence). CDR3 region: CASSIRGLGELFF. CDR3 in DNA: TGTGCCAGCAGCATCAGGGGGCTCGGGGAGCTGTTTTTT.

V is TRBV6-5 and J is TRBJ1-2, with D maybe TRBD1 (5 bases). The germline gives CDR1 MNHEY, CDR2 SVGAGI. V was pared by 0 bases and J by 0 bases, with 14 bases between. CDR3 length: 17 residues. Written as DNA, the CDR3 is TGTGCCAGCAGTTACTCCCCACACAGGCTCTCTAACTATGGCTACACCTTC. Encoded protein: CASSYSPHRLSNYGYTF.

The CDR3 bases are TGTGCCAGCAGCTTTTTAGTTTATTCCGGGGAGCTGTTTTTT. As protein: CASSFLVYSGELFF. The rearrangement uses TRBV7-6 and TRBJ2-2; D gene unclear. The V gene's germline CDR1 is SGHVS and CDR2 FNYEAQ. This CDR3 is built from 14 residues. The V and J ends lost 3 bases and 6 bases respectively, with 11 bases between them.

This clonotype appeared a few times. The V call is TRBV6-1, the J call TRBJ2-3, with D maybe TRBD1 (6 bases). Deletions cut 6 bases from V and 2 bases from J, with 15 bases between. Germline CDR1 and CDR2: MNHNS and SASEGT. The length of the CDR3 is 15 residues. CDR3 sequence reads: CASRDSKFYTDTQYF. DNA of the CDR3: TGTGCCAGCAGGGACAGTAAATTTTACACAGATACGCAGTATTTT.

This clonotype was seen only a few times. V and J are TRBV12-3 or TRBV12-4 and TRBJ2-2, with D possibly being TRBD2 (7 bases). The CDR3 is 15 amino acids. The ends were cut back, 4 bases at V and 3 bases at J, with 12 bases in the middle. CDR3 sequence: CASSWGGADTGELFF. In DNA form, the CDR3 reads TGTGCCAGCAGTTGGGGGGGGGCCGACACCGGGGAGCTGTTTTTT.

The chain couples TRBV12-3 or TRBV12-4 to TRBJ2-1; D uncertain. This CDR3 is built from 13 residues. Trimming stripped 7 bases from V and 5 bases from J, with 12 bases between. The DNA of the CDR3 is TGTGCCAGCACCCCTGGGCCGAACAATGAGCAGTTCTTC. Translating gives CASTPGPNNEQFF.

The gene calls are TRBV3-1 and TRBJ2-2; TRBD1 is a possible D gene (6 bases). CDR1 is LGHDT, CDR2 YNNKEL, per germline (reference sequence). The CDR3 has 17 residues. With 11 bases removed from V and 2 bases from J, the gap between germline ends came to 24 bases. The CDR3 DNA follows: TGTGCCTCCTGCCAAGAATACACAGGGCACAACACCGGGGAGCTGTTTTTT. Its protein is CASCQEYTGHNTGELFF.

Concerning this clonotype: The junction shows a germline mismatch at one end, possibly a read error. This rearrangement joins TRBV4-3 to TRBJ2-2; D perhaps matches TRBD1 (6 bases). CDR3 length: 15 residues. Germline CDR1 LGHNA, CDR2 YSLEER. In DNA form, the CDR3 reads TGCGCCAGCAGCCAAGACTGGGGGCACACCGAGGAGCTGTTTTTT. It specifies CASSQDWGHTEELFF.